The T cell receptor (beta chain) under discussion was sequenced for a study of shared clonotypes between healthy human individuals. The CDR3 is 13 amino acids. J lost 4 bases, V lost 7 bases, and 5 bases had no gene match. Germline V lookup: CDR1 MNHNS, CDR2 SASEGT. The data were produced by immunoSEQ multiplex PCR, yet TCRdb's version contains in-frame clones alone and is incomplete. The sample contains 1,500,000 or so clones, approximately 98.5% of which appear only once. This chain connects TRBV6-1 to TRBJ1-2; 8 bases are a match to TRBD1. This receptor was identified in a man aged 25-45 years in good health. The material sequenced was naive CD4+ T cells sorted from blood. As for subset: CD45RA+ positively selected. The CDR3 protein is CASTVQGGYGYTF. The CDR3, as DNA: TGTGCCAGCACTGTACAGGGGGGCTATGGCTACACCTTC.